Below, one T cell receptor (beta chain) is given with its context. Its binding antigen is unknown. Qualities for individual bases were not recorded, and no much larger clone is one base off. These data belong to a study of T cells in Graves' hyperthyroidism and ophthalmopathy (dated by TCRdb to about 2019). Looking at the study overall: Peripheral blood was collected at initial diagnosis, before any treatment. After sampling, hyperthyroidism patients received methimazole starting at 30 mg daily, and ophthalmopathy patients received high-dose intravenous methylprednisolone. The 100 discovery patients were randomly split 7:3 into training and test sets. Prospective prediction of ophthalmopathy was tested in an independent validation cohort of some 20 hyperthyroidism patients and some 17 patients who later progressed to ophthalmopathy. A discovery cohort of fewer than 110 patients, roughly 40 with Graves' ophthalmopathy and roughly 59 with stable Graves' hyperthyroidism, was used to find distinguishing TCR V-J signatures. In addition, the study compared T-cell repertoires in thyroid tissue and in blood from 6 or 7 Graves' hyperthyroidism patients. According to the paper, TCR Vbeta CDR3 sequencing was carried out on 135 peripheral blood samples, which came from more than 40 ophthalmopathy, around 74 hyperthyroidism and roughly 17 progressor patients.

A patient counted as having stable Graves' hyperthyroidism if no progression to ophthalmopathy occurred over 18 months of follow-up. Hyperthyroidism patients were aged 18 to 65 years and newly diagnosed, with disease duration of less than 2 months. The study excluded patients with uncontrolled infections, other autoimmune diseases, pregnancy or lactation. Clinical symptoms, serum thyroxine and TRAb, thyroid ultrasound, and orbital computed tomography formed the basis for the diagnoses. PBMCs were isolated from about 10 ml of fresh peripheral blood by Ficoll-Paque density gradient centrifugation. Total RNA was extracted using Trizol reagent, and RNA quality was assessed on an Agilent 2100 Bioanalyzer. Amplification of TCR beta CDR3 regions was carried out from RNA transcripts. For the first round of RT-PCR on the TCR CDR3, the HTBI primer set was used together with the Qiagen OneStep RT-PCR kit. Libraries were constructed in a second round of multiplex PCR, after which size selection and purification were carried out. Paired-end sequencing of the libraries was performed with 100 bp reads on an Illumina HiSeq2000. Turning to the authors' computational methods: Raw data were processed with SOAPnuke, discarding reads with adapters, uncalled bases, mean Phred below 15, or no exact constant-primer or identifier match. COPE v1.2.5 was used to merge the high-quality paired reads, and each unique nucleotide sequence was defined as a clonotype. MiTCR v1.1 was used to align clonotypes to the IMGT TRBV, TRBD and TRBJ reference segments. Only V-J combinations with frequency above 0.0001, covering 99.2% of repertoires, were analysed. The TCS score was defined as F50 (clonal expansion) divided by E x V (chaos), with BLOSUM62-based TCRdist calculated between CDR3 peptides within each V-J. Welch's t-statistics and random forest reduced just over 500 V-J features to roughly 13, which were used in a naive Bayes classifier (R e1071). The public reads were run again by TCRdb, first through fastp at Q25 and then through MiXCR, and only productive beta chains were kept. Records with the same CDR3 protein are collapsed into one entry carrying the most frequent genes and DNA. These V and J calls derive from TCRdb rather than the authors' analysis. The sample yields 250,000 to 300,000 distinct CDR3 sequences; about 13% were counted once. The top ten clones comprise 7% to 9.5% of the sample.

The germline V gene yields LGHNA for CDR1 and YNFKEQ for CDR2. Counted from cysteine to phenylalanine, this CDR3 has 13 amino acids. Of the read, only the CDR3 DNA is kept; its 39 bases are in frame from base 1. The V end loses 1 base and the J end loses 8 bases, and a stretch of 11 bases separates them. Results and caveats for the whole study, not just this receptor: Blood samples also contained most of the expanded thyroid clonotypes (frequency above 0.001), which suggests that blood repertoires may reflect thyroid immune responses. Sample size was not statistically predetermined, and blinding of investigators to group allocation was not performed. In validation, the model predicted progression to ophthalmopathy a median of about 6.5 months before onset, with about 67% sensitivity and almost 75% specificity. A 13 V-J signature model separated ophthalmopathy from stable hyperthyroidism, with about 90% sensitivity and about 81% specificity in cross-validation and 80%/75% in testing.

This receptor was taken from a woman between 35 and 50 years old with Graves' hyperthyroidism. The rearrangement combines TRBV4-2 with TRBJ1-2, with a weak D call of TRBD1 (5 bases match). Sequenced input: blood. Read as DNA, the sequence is TGTGCCAGCAGCCAAGGGCAAGGGGAAGGCTACACCTTC. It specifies CASSQGQGEGYTF.